Below, 31 T cell receptor beta chains from the same sample are listed, as sequenced in a study of blood T cell repertoires in COVID-19. The table came from immunoSEQ multiplex PCR; TCRdb's copy has only in-frame clones and leaves some out. The sample includes roughly 70,000 clones, just under 90% of them seen just once. Sequencing input: peripheral blood. All receptors come from a woman of 80 years or more with active COVID-19.

This chain uses TRBV20-1 with TRBJ2-1; no clear D gene. V was trimmed by 3 bases and J by 10 bases, leaving 10 bases between them. Germline CDR1 and CDR2: DFQATT and SNEGSKA (reference sequence). CDR3 length: 11 amino acids. The DNA of the CDR3 is TGCAGTGCTAGTTCGACTCGGGAGCAGTTCTTC. This encodes CSASSTREQFF.

The rearrangement joins TRBV28 to TRBJ2-2; D is possibly TRBD1 (5 bases). Germline-derived CDR1 and CDR2 are MDHEN and SYDVKM. The V end was cut by 7 bases, the J end by 4 bases, with 13 bases between. The CDR3 length is 14 residues. CDR3 protein: CASTLGVLTGELFF. CDR3 coding DNA: TGTGCCAGCACCTTAGGGGTGCTCACCGGGGAGCTGTTTTTT.

The chain is built from TRBV7-9 and TRBJ1-3; D perhaps matches TRBD1 (6 bases). Between the trimmed V and J ends, which lost 4 bases and 2 bases, there was a span of 9 bases. This CDR3 region has 14 residues. CDR1 and CDR2 (germline): SEHNR, FQNEAQ (reference sequence). CDR3 sequence: CASSSDRAGNTIYF. CDR3 in DNA: TGTGCCAGCAGCTCGGACAGAGCTGGAAACACCATATATTTT.

The chain links TRBV29-1 to TRBJ1-2; the D gene is possibly TRBD1 (5 bases). Germline assignment: CDR1 SQVTM and CDR2 ANQGSEA. V lost 5 bases to trimming and J lost 3 bases, with 10 bases between them. The CDR3 has 12 residues. The CDR3 loop reads CSVHWGDYGYTF. In nucleotides, the CDR3 is TGCAGCGTTCATTGGGGGGACTATGGCTACACCTTC. Full variable domain (rest looked up from reference TRBV29-1 and TRBJ1-2): SAVISQKPSRDICQRGTSLTIQCQVDSQVTMMFWYRQQPGQSLTLIATANQGSEATYESGFVIDKFPISRPNLTFSTLTVSNMSPEDSSIYLCSVHWGDYGYTFGSGTRLTVV.

V and J are TRBV7-2 and TRBJ2-5; 7 bases fit TRBD2. CDR1 and CDR2 (germline): SGHTA, FQGNSA. The V and J ends lost 3 bases and 6 bases, in that order; junction bases with no gene match: 7. The CDR3 loop spans 14 amino acids. CDR3 DNA: TGTGCCAGCAGCTTCGATACTAGCGTTCAGACCCAGTACTTC. It codes for CASSFDTSVQTQYF.

The V and J genes are TRBV4-1 and TRBJ2-2; 9 nucleotides agree with TRBD1. The V gene's germline CDR1 is MGHRA and CDR2 YSYEKL. With V trimmed by 3 bases and J by 8 bases, 13 bases remained unmatched. The length of the CDR3 is 17 residues. DNA of the CDR3: TGCGCCAGCAGCCAGATGCCTCCGGGACAGGGTAGGGGGGAGCTGTTTTTT. Protein product: CASSQMPPGQGRGELFF.

This clone was found once. The V call is TRBV7-2, the J call TRBJ1-6; D perhaps matches TRBD1 (5 bases). Between the trimmed V and J ends, which lost 1 base and 10 bases, there was a span of 11 bases. In germline, CDR1 is SGHTA, CDR2 FQGNSA. The CDR3 extends over 14 amino acids. The CDR3 DNA sequence: TGTGCCAGCAGCTTAGTACAGGCCGGATCACCCCTCCACTTT. Its protein product is CASSLVQAGSPLHF.

The rearrangement joins TRBV7-3 to TRBJ1-1; TRBD1 matches at 9 bases. This CDR3 is 17 amino acids long. CDR1 SGHTA and CDR2 FQGTGA come from the germline V gene. The junction had 10 bases not matched to a gene; V was cut back by 4 bases and J by 1 base. The CDR3 spells CASSSTGGLVSNTEAFF. CDR3 bases: TGTGCCAGCAGCTCTACAGGGGGCCTGGTCTCGAACACTGAAGCTTTCTTT. Using reference TRBV7-3 and TRBJ1-1 for the parts outside the CDR3, the full variable domain is GAGVSQTPSNKVTEKGKYVELRCDPISGHTALYWYRQSLGQGPEFLIYFQGTGAADDSGLPNDRFFAVRPEGSVSTLKIQRTERGDSAVYLCASSSTGGLVSNTEAFFGQGTRLTVV.

J is TRBJ2-2 and V is TRBV28; tentative D call: TRBD2 (6 bases). The CDR3 extends over 15 amino acids. Trimming pared 3 bases from V and 6 bases from J, leaving 14 bases between. Germline assignment: CDR1 MDHEN and CDR2 SYDVKM. For the CDR3, the DNA is TGTGCCAGCAGTTTTCGGCGGGACGCCGCCGGGGAGCTGTTTTTT. Translated, it gives CASSFRRDAAGELFF.

The sample holds one count of this clone. This sequence joins TRBV7-2 and TRBJ2-7; 12 bases fit TRBD2. The CDR3 runs to 14 residues. Germline CDR1 SGHTA, CDR2 FQGNSA. V lost 4 bases, J lost 3 bases, and 1 base stayed unmatched. CDR3 protein: CASSWGLAGYEQYF. The DNA of the CDR3 is TGTGCCAGCAGCTGGGGACTAGCGGGCTACGAGCAGTACTTC.

This chain links TRBV28 with TRBJ2-1; D is perhaps TRBD1 (5 bases). Germline assignment: CDR1 MDHEN and CDR2 SYDVKM. The CDR3 is 14 residues long. Trimming cost V 6 bases and J 8 bases, with 17 bases left between them. The CDR3 region is CASRHEQGLHEQFF. CDR3 sequence (DNA): TGTGCCAGCAGGCACGAGCAGGGTCTACATGAGCAGTTCTTC.

The V gene is TRBV6-5, the J gene TRBJ2-1; D uncertain. V was trimmed by 3 bases and J by 9 bases, leaving 12 bases between them. Germline lookup yields CDR1 MNHEY and CDR2 SVGAGI. This CDR3 region has 13 residues. The CDR3 protein is CASSYNVAREQFF. The CDR3 region has the DNA TGTGCCAGCAGTTATAATGTAGCCCGTGAGCAGTTCTTC.

In its sample, this clone was seen once. This rearrangement joins TRBV2 to TRBJ2-4; D is ambiguous. Trimming took 6 bases from V and 0 from J, leaving 3 bases between them. CDR1 is SNHLY and CDR2 is FYNNEI in the germline V gene. The CDR3 is 12 residues long. In DNA, the CDR3 is TGTGCCAGCAGCGTAGCCAAAAACATTCAGTACTTC. Its translation is CASSVAKNIQYF. Looking up the rest from reference TRBV2 and TRBJ2-4 gives the full variable domain: EPEVTQTPSHQVTQMGQEVILRCVPISNHLYFYWYRQILGQKVEFLVSFYNNEISEKSEIFDDQFSVERPDGSNFTLKIRSTKLEDSAMYFCASSVAKNIQYFGAGTRLSVL.

V usage is TRBV7-2 and J usage is TRBJ2-2, with 10 bases fitting TRBD2. Unmatched junction bases numbered 7, after V lost 2 bases and J lost 4 bases. The CDR3 sequence is 17 residues long. The V gene's germline CDR1 is SGHTA and CDR2 FQGNSA. The CDR3 DNA reads as TGTGCCAGCAGCTTAAGGAGTCTAGCGGGAGCCACCGGGGAGCTGTTTTTT. Its protein is CASSLRSLAGATGELFF.

This chain joins TRBV9 and TRBJ1-2; D gene uncertain. CDR3 length equals 12 residues. Germline CDR1 SGDLS, CDR2 YYNGEE. Trimming pared 1 base from V and 1 base from J, leaving 2 bases between. CDR3 region: CASSVLNYGYTF. The CDR3 coding sequence is TGTGCCAGCAGCGTACTTAACTATGGCTACACCTTC.

The chain recombines TRBV4-1 with TRBJ2-2, with 9 bases aligning to TRBD2. V was pared by 4 bases and J by 6 bases, with 18 bases of the junction left unmatched. The CDR3 covers 19 residues. Germline CDR1 reads MGHRA; CDR2 reads YSYEKL. The CDR3 loop reads CASSRSWVDSGRGSGELFF. The CDR3 region has the DNA TGCGCCAGCAGCCGCTCGTGGGTTGATAGCGGGAGAGGATCCGGGGAGCTGTTTTTT.

J is TRBJ1-2 and V is TRBV20-1; 10 nucleotides align to TRBD1. The germline V gene has CDR1 DFQATT and CDR2 SNEGSKA (reference sequence). CDR3 length equals 12 residues. V shed 5 bases and J 6 bases; nucleotides not matched to a gene: 3. DNA for the CDR3: TGCAGTGCTGGTGGACAGGGGGATGGCTACACCTTC. It codes for CSAGGQGDGYTF.

The count of this clone is one. The chain has TRBV4-2 and TRBJ2-3, with TRBD2 matching over 7 bases. The CDR3 is 15 amino acids. The junction had 7 bases not matched to a gene; V was cut back by 2 bases and J by 5 bases. CDR1 is LGHNA, CDR2 YNFKEQ, per germline. CDR3 nucleotide sequence: TGTGCCAGCAGCCAACTCGCGGGGGTGAGAGATACGCAGTATTTT. It is translated as CASSQLAGVRDTQYF.

The genes are TRBV28 and TRBJ2-2, with TRBD1 matching 9 bases. There are 14 residues in the CDR3. Germline CDR1 is MDHEN and CDR2 is SYDVKM. The V gene end was trimmed by 6 bases and the J gene end by 3 bases; junction bases not matched to a gene: 2. CDR3 coding DNA: TGTGCCAGCAGCGGACAGGGGTACACCGGGGAGCTGTTTTTT. It specifies CASSGQGYTGELFF.

This clone has a handful of counts. This chain connects TRBV7-2 to TRBJ2-1, with D perhaps matching TRBD2 (5 bases). Trimming left V 6 bases short and J 16 bases short, with 22 bases between. Germline loops: CDR1 SGHTA, CDR2 FQGNSA. The CDR3 runs to 13 residues. Here the CDR3 reads CASSSRNGGPHFF. The CDR3 nucleotides are TGTGCCAGCAGTTCCCGGAATGGCGGGCCTCATTTCTTC.

This chain uses TRBV18 with TRBJ2-1; D perhaps matches TRBD2 (6 bases). V was shortened by 3 bases and J by 6 bases, with 15 bases between the two germline ends. The CDR3 totals 15 residues. Germline V gene sequence: CDR1 KGHSH, CDR2 LQKENI. The CDR3 protein is CASSPSRAGPNEQFF. The CDR3, as DNA: TGTGCCAGCTCACCGTCTAGAGCGGGCCCCAATGAGCAGTTCTTC.

The rearrangement uses TRBV18 and TRBJ2-5; TRBD2 might be the D (5 bases). Germline CDR1 is KGHSH and CDR2 is LQKENI. The CDR3 contains 16 residues. Trimming took 5 bases from V and 2 from J, leaving 18 bases between them. CDR3 DNA: TGTGCCAGCTCATATTCGGCGGGTCCCCCACAAGAGACCCAGTACTTC. This sequence encodes CASSYSAGPPQETQYF.

The count of this clone is one. The chain recombines TRBV19 with TRBJ2-5; D might be TRBD1 (6 bases). From germline, CDR1 is LNHDA and CDR2 SQIVND (reference sequence). V lost 6 bases, J lost 2 bases, and 16 bases lay in between. The CDR3 runs to 15 residues. The DNA of the CDR3 is TGTGCCAGTAGACCACGGGACACCGTTCAAGAGACCCAGTACTTC. It codes for CASRPRDTVQETQYF.

The table lists this clone with a count of one. The CDR3 nucleotides read TGTGCCAGCAGCCCCCCACAGTCCACCGGCTCCTACAATGAGCAGTTCTTC. Translation: CASSPPQSTGSYNEQFF. The genes are TRBV21-1 and TRBJ2-1; the DNA was not compared with TRBD1, the D call given in the table. TRBV21-1 is a pseudogene. The CDR3 has 17 amino acids.

The J gene is TRBJ1-2, the V gene TRBV2; 11 bases agree with TRBD1. The CDR3 is made up of 13 amino acids. Looked up from germline, CDR1 is SNHLY and CDR2 is FYNNEI. V dropped 8 bases and J dropped 4; count of bases not matched to a gene: 3. The CDR3 bases are TGTGCCAGCGGGACAGGGGGTGGCTATGGCTACACCTTC. Translated, it gives CASGTGGGYGYTF.

This chain links TRBV4-2 with TRBJ2-6; D is uncertain. The CDR3 contains 16 residues. With 0 bases removed from V and 2 bases from J, the gap between germline ends came to 8 bases. Per the germline V gene, CDR1 is LGHNA and CDR2 is YNFKEQ. CDR3 sequence (DNA): TGTGCCAGCAGCCAAGAGAGGCTCCCTGGGGCCAACGTCCTGACTTTC. Translating it yields CASSQERLPGANVLTF.

This clone turned up a few times. This chain uses TRBV15 with TRBJ2-1; D might be TRBD2 (6 bases). The CDR3 totals 16 residues. The V gene lost 1 base and the J gene lost 5 bases, with 15 bases spanning the gap. The germline V gene encodes CDR1 LNHNV and CDR2 YYDKDF (reference sequence). The CDR3 DNA follows: TGTGCCACCAGCAGAGTTCAAGCGGGTCTCAACAATGAGCAGTTCTTC. It codes for CATSRVQAGLNNEQFF.

This sequence joins TRBV19 and TRBJ2-7; 10 bases align to TRBD1. The CDR3 is 15 amino acids. V lost 5 bases, J lost 2 bases, and 6 bases stayed unmatched. Germline V gene lookup returns CDR1 LNHDA and CDR2 SQIVND (reference sequence). This chain's CDR3 is CASSLPGTGAYEQYF. DNA of the CDR3: TGTGCCAGTAGTCTACCCGGGACAGGGGCCTACGAGCAGTACTTC.

This chain joins TRBV4-3 and TRBJ1-4; 8 bases align to TRBD1. The CDR3 is 17 residues long. Germline V gene sequence: CDR1 LGHNA, CDR2 YSLEER. After removal of 1 base from V and 8 bases from J, the junction contained 12 bases not matched to a gene. The CDR3 DNA sequence: TGCGCCAGCAGCCAAGCGCCGTCAGGGGGCGCCCGGGAAAAACTGTTTTTT. It codes for CASSQAPSGGAREKLFF.

The rearrangement joins TRBV4-2 to TRBJ2-1; 13 bases align to TRBD2. Germline V CDR1 and CDR2: LGHNA, YNFKEQ. V dropped 4 bases and J dropped 9; count of bases not matched to a gene: 9. The CDR3 extends over 16 amino acids. The CDR3 spells CASSPERTSGRGEQFF. The CDR3 coding sequence is TGTGCCAGCAGCCCAGAAAGGACTAGCGGGAGAGGTGAGCAGTTCTTC.

The gene calls are TRBV6-6 and TRBJ2-7; 7 bases are a match to TRBD1. This CDR3 contains 13 residues. V was clipped by 2 bases and J by 5 bases; unmatched bases: 3. CDR1 and CDR2 (germline): MNHNY, SVGAGI (reference sequence). The DNA for the CDR3 is TGTGCCAGCAGTTACCCGACAGGGAACGAGCAGTACTTC. Translated: CASSYPTGNEQYF.